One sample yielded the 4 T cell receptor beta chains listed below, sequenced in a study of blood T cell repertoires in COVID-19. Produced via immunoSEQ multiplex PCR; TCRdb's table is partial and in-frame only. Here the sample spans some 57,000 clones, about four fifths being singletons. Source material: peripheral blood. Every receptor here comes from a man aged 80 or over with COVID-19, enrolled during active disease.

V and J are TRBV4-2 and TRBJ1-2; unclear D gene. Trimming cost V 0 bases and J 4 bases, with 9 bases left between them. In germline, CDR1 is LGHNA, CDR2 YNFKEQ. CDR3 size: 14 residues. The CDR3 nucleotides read TGTGCCAGCAGCCAAGAAAGTAGCGGCTATGGCTACACCTTC. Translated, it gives CASSQESSGYGYTF.

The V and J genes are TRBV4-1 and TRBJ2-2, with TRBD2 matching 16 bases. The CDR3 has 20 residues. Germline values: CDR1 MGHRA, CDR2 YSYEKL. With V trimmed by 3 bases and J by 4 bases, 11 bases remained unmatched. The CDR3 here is CASSHSPGLAGGRGTGELFF. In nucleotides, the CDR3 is TGCGCCAGCAGCCATTCGCCGGGACTAGCGGGAGGGCGGGGCACCGGGGAGCTGTTTTTT.

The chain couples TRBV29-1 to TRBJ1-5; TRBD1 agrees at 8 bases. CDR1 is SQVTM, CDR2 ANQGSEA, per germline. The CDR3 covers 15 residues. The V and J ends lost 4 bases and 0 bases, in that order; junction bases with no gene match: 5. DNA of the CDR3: TGCAGCGTTGGTCAGGGGGCTGGTAGCAATCAGCCCCAGCATTTT. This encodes CSVGQGAGSNQPQHF. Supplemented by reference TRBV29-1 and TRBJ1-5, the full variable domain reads SAVISQKPSRDICQRGTSLTIQCQVDSQVTMMFWYRQQPGQSLTLIATANQGSEATYESGFVIDKFPISRPNLTFSTLTVSNMSPEDSSIYLCSVGQGAGSNQPQHFGDGTRLSIL.

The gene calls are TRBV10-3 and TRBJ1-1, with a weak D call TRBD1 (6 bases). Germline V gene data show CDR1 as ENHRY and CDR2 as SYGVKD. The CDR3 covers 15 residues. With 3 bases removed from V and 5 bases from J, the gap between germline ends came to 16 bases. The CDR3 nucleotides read TGTGCCATCAGTGACCAGGGGTCCCTTAGAACTGAAGCTTTCTTT. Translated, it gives CAISDQGSLRTEAFF.